This T cell receptor beta chain stems from a study of chronic HIV infection and antiretroviral therapy. In germline, CDR1 is MDHEN, CDR2 SYDVKM. Trimming shortened V by 6 bases and J by 0 bases, and 12 bases separated the two germline ends. CDR3 length: 14 amino acids. There are many counts of this clonotype. In TCRdb, the 5' RACE reads were re-called with MiXCR into one record per CDR3 protein. Here the sample spans about 38,000 distinct CDR3 sequences, 8.2% being singletons. The specimen was peripheral blood. The receptor was derived from an adult who had HIV and had not received antiretroviral therapy, or was an uninfected healthy control (not recorded which). The rearrangement joins TRBV28 to TRBJ2-7; D not resolved. DNA of the CDR3: TGTGCCAGCAGACCCCTTGGGCGCTCCTACGAGCAGTACTTC. Its translation: CASRPLGRSYEQYF.